One T cell receptor beta chain is described in this entry. The data stem from a study of blood T cell repertoires in COVID-19. Assay: immunoSEQ multiplex PCR; the TCRdb copy retains only in-frame clones and omits some. Here the sample spans 220,000 or so clones, around four fifths being singletons. Per germline, CDR1 MNHEY and CDR2 SMNVEV (reference sequence). This CDR3 is 15 amino acids long. V was trimmed by 6 bases and J by 8 bases, leaving 20 bases between them. This clonotype was sampled from a woman older than 75 with COVID-19, enrolled during active disease. This sequence joins TRBV27 and TRBJ2-1; D might be TRBD2 (5 bases). The sample taken for sequencing was peripheral blood. The CDR3 region is CASSSPSGGRDEQFF. The DNA for the CDR3 is TGTGCCAGCAGCTCCCCAAGTGGAGGTCGCGATGAGCAGTTCTTC.